This T cell receptor (beta chain) emerged from a study of identical twins. Study outcomes and limitations: Twin pairs had excess sharing that was weaker in beta out-of-frame sequences. Fewer insertions marked abundant cord blood beta clonotypes; young adult naive trended weakly, memory not at all. Partly confounded zero-insertion analyses could result from invariant MAIT and iNKT cells.

TCRdb independently ran MiXCR on the 5' RACE reads; one entry per CDR3 protein. Of approximately 590,000 distinct CDR3 sequences listed, 9% to 10% are singletons. This clonotype was observed a few times. What it binds is not known. Germline loops: CDR1 KGHDR, CDR2 SFDVKD. The V and J ends lost 5 bases and 5 bases respectively, with 15 bases between them. The CDR3 is 14 amino acids. The sample was also reused in another study, on yellow fever vaccine responses in identical twins.

This clonotype was obtained from a woman between 18 and 29 years old in good health. The V gene is TRBV24-1, the J gene TRBJ2-7; maybe TRBD1 (6 bases). The material sequenced was PBMCs. CDR3 loop: CATSAGTPYDEQYF. As DNA, the CDR3 is TGTGCCACCAGTGCCGGGACACCTTACGACGAGCAGTACTTC.